This T cell receptor (beta chain) was identified during a study of early T cells in non-severe SARS-CoV-2 infection. Germline-derived CDR1 and CDR2 are SGHVS and FQNEAQ. CDR3 length: 13 residues. V lost 5 bases and J 5 bases, leaving 12 bases between the germline ends. TCRdb re-analysed the 5' RACE reads in MiXCR, keeping a single row per CDR3 protein. The table lists fewer than 85,000 distinct CDR3 sequences, roughly a sixth of them singletons. There are a few counts of this clonotype. Material: whole blood. The V and J genes are TRBV7-8 and TRBJ2-5; D is possibly TRBD2 (5 bases). The receptor was isolated from an adult who was a healthcare worker with PCR-confirmed SARS-CoV-2 infection or an uninfected control (not recorded which). The CDR3 bases are TGTGCCAGCAGCATAGAGAGGGTGGAGACCCAGTACTTC. Protein product: CASSIERVETQYF.